The present entry profiles one T cell receptor beta chain with its context. This receptor's antigen is unknown. No base-level quality is on record; no much larger clone is a single base apart. The data were taken from a study of cytomegalovirus exposure and HLA in healthy donors (dated by TCRdb to the late 2010s). Looking at the study overall: In an earlier analysis of several hundred of the donors, approximately 260 Gb of sequence data and 95 million to 130 million unique TCR beta sequences from about 179 million T cells were reported. Rather than using new phenotypic data, the later analysis identified candidate immune exposures from TCR beta sequences and from how often those sequences occurred across donors. Among roughly 370 genotyped donors of the cohort, an average of about 240,000 unique TCR beta nucleotide sequences were sequenced per donor, approximately 20% of them non-productive. An earlier analysis of some 500 of the donors used high-throughput TCR beta sequencing to judge whether each TCR beta V gene segment behaved as functional or pseudogenic. An early release that covered around 590 HLA-typed donors contained about 300 gigabases of sequencing data and around 80 million unique TCR sequences. In addition to the first cohort of 666 subjects, a separate validation cohort of 120 different subjects was used. To predict cytomegalovirus infection status, the study brought together high-throughput TCR immunosequencing, statistical association of individual TCRs with disease status, and machine learning. Alongside the repertoire data, information on donor age, sex, ethnicity and CMV serostatus was compiled. In a later analysis, previously published TCR beta repertoires from 670 or so donors were re-analyzed and high-resolution HLA genotyping was added so that TCR occurrence patterns could be studied. The aim of the study was to test whether cataloging public T cell receptors could identify signatures of past pathogen exposure. A later genetic analysis used genome-wide SNP genotypes for about 55% of the 666 donors, treating that subset as a discovery cohort. HLA typing covered class I and class II loci at four-digit resolution. The number of typed donors differed by locus: about 620-640 for A, B, C, DRB1 and DQB1; 500 to 550 for DQA1; about 600 for DPA1; and roughly 490 for DPB1. All discovery cohort repertoires had been generated using a single sequencing platform. Among the roughly 390 genotyped donors, approximately 82% belonged to the genetic ancestry cluster associated with self-reported Caucasian donors. Using immunosequencing, the study profiled T cell repertoires from 500 to 800 subjects and related those repertoires to cytomegalovirus serostatus. Several DR-DQ haplotypes were handled as single units for association and clustering because linkage in the cohort was strong.

Libraries were prepared through the immunoSEQ multiplex PCR assay. For the multiplex PCR, a mixture combining 60 forward primers for TCR Vbeta segments and 13 reverse primers for TCR Jbeta segments was used. The CDR3 region of rearranged TCR beta genes was amplified from genomic DNA with a multiplex PCR assay. The amplified TCR beta libraries were sequenced on the Illumina HiSeq System as 87-base-pair reads. Regarding the original processing steps: In a later analysis, 77 million or so unique TCR beta chains were counted across the roughly 700 repertoires, and around 11 million of these chains were shared by at least two donors. A nearest-neighbor algorithm error-corrected the raw reads and collapsed the reads into unique sequences, merging closely related sequences to remove PCR and sequencing errors. CDR3 sequences were aligned to IMGT reference sequences to assign V, D and J gene segments. For a sequence to be retained, a match of at least six nucleotides to both a V gene segment and a J gene segment was required. A rearrangement was called productive if the CDR3 had no stop codons and remained in frame with V and J, and every other rearrangement was called non-productive. CDR3 was defined by IMGT convention, running from the second conserved V-encoded cysteine to the conserved J-encoded phenylalanine. The earlier analysis of 587 of the donors excluded any sequence lacking an unambiguous match to a single V gene segment. In an earlier analysis of 587 of the donors, V segments were called functional above 56.7% productive rearrangements and were called segregating when the between-donor standard deviation exceeded 5%. A statistical classification framework was built to diagnose cytomegalovirus status from the catalog of TCR beta chain sequences. In a later analysis, TCR nucleotide sequences were compared against IMGT/GENE-DB human TR gene sequences so that V and J genes could be assigned. The TCRdist pipeline was used in a later analysis to assign CDR3 sequences and most-parsimonious VDJ recombination scenarios. In a later analysis, each TCR beta chain was defined by its CDR3 amino acid sequence together with its V-gene family, and reads lacking a unique V-gene family were excluded. To address suspected cross-contamination and a sequencing artifact, a later analysis removed over 500 highly shared, low-generation-probability nucleotide sequences. For each public chain, a later analysis derived a clonal expansion index from normalized ranks of inferred template counts within each repertoire. Generation probabilities in a later analysis came from a VDJ recombination model fitted to out-of-frame rearrangements, and those results were checked against IGoR. In a later analysis, hypergeometric tests were used to score TCR-TCR, TCR-HLA and TCR-CMV co-occurrence, with a repertoire-size bias correction applied to TCR pairs. False discovery rates were estimated in a later analysis by permuting HLA or CMV assignments 20 times. In a later analysis, co-occurring TCRs were grouped using DBSCAN, and TCRdist sequence similarity was added for clustering within HLA-allele-positive subsets. Repertoires with fewer than 30,000 or more than 120,000 public chains, plus five repertoires with anomalous nucleotide sharing, were excluded from co-occurrence clustering. TCRdb obtained this table from immuneACCESS and retained in-frame rearrangements with V and J assigned. These tables miss some clones; where compared with another copy, unresolved V genes account for less than half of the shortfall, and the remainder is unexplained. Clone size and the V and J calls come from that table; the DNA yielded D and trimming. Here the sample has approximately 150,000 clones; under 85% occur a single time. 4.1% of the sample is held by the ten biggest clonotypes.

The cohort comprised some 700 healthy bone marrow donors. At the time of sampling, every cohort member was nominally healthy, though immune exposures that went unrecorded were likely present. The donor tested CMV seropositive, placing the donor among the roughly 300 seropositive members of the cohort. A peripheral blood sample was provided by each donor, and peripheral blood mononuclear cells were used for TCR beta sequencing. The Qiagen DNeasy Blood Extraction Kit was used to extract genomic DNA from the blood cell samples. Between the V and J ends, shortened by 1 base and 0 bases respectively, the junction contains 8 bases. Its CDR3 holds 15 amino acids, cysteine through phenylalanine. Only CDR3 DNA is held: 45 bases, read in frame from base 1. Per the germline V gene, SGHDT is the CDR1 and YYEEEE is the CDR2. The investigation overall reported the following: In a later analysis, HLA-associated TCR beta chains showed more clonal expansion and lower generation probabilities than non-associated chains that were equally common. According to the authors, the approach could potentially be generalized to other disease states and immunological phenotypes. When HLA alleles, especially DR and DQ, strongly co-occurred, attributing TCR associations to individual alleles was difficult. Cytomegalovirus status was reported to be diagnosed by the classifier with high specificity and sensitivity in both the original and validation cohorts. The study gave a list of more than 150 TCR beta chains associated with cytomegalovirus. Sequencing depth was assumed to be roughly uniform across donors in the presence/absence analyses, though that assumption may not hold. At a false discovery rate of 0.05, a later analysis linked under 20,000 TCR beta sequences to specific HLA alleles. CMV serostatus was the only immune exposure information available for the cohort. Correlated functional status among segregating V segments might be attributable to linkage disequilibrium, but an unknown experimental factor could not be ruled out. Across donors, most TCR sequences were observed very rarely, whereas some public TCRs were present in many individuals. Because counts were too low, seventeen rarely observed V segments, including chromosome 9 orphons, were excluded from the earlier analysis of several hundred of the donors. A few of the identified cytomegalovirus-associated TCR beta chains were confirmed in vitro to be specific for cytomegalovirus antigens. A later analysis found that TCR association rates varied across HLA loci, with DRB1 alleles showing the most associated TCRs and HLA-C alleles the fewest. In an earlier analysis of a few hundred of the donors, most TCR beta V segments were observed in productive rearrangements about 90% or about 30% of the time, broadly matching IMGT annotations. Most CMV-associated TCR beta chains appeared to be HLA-restricted in a later analysis, and the HLA associations seemed to be driven largely by CMV exposure. Several of the top co-occurrence clusters appeared to be linked to parvovirus B19, influenza, CMV and Epstein-Barr virus, according to a later analysis. A later genetic analysis associated a missense DCLRE1C variant with V-gene and J-gene trimming of TCR beta chains, and an independent cohort replicated the association. Because the 87-base-pair reads could not distinguish some IMGT-functional V segments, including TRBV6-2 and TRBV6-3, those segments were excluded. According to a later genetic analysis, donors in an Asian-associated ancestry cluster had fewer N-insertions in productive TCRs than the roughly 700-donor mean. This cohort had only TCR beta chains sequenced, and the lack of alpha or paired-chain data limited which features could be detected. A cluster of highly shared sequence variants was judged likely to represent a technical artifact of the sequencing pipeline. Because HLA typing was missing for some donors at each locus, association tests included only the typed subset. A further reported finding was that TCR beta sequences accurately predicted the HLA-A and HLA-B alleles for most subjects in the first cohort.

The chain is made from TRBV5-6 and TRBJ1-3; a confident D gene designation cannot be given. This TCR came from a man in his fifties or sixties in good health and CMV-seropositive. Material for sequencing was PBMCs. The CDR3 is CASSLPPSSGNTIYF. The DNA reads TGTGCCAGCAGCTTGCCCCCGAGCTCTGGAAACACCATATATTTT.